The present entry profiles one TCR beta chain with its context. Antigen: not known. A read error may be the cause here, since a much bigger clone is one base away. This entry is derived from a study of glioma-infiltrating T cells. General study results and limits: Above-expected tissue-blood divergence occurred in all gliomas, most in low-grade ones. CDR3 overlap between tissue and blood was very small.

This CDR3 contains 16 residues. The trim removed 0 bases at V and 5 bases at J, leaving 7 bases unmatched. Looked up from germline, CDR1 is DFQATT and CDR2 is SNEGSKA (reference sequence). Using RNA template, CDR3s of TCR alpha and beta were amplified with iRepertoire arm-PCR. One-step reverse transcription and amplification started from around 100-400 ng of tissue mRNA or PBMC total RNA. TCRdb reprocessed the multiplex PCR reads with MiXCR, giving one entry per CDR3 protein. Seen here are fewer than 200,000 distinct CDR3 sequences, more than 35% observed once, and the top ten hold roughly 5.2%. This TCR was sampled from a human donor with low-grade glioma or glioblastoma, undergoing nonglioma brain surgery, or in good health (not recorded which). This sequence joins TRBV20-1 and TRBJ2-2; 9 bases fit TRBD2. Source material: glioma tissue, nonneoplastic brain tissue, or PBMCs (not recorded which). CDR3 nucleotides: TGCAGTGCTAGAGATCGGCTAGCGGGGAAAACCGGGGAGCTGTTTTTT. It yields the protein CSARDRLAGKTGELFF.